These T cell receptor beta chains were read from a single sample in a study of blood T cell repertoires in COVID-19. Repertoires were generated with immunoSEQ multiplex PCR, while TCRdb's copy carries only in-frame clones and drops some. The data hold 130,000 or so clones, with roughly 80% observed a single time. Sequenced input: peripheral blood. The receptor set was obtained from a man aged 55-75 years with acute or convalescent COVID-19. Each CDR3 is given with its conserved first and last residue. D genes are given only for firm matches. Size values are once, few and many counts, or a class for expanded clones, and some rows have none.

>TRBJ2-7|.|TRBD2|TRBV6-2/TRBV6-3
TGTGCCAGCAGTTACTATAGCGGGAGAACAGAGGGTGAGCAGTACTTC
CASSYYSGRTEGEQYF
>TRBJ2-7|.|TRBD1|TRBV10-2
TGCGCCAGCAGCCAGGGGGCCGGCTACGAGCAGTACTTC
CASSQGAGYEQYF
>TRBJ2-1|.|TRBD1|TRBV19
TGTGCCAGTAAAACTGGACAGGGGTTCAATGAGCAGTTCTTC
CASKTGQGFNEQFF
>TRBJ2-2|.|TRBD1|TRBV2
TGTGCCAGCAGGGGGGGGACAGGGGAAAACACCGGGGAGCTGTTTTTT
CASRGGTGENTGELFF
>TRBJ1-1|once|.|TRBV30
TGTGCCTGGAGTGTACAGGGAATCATGAACACTGAAGCTTTCTTT
CAWSVQGIMNTEAFF
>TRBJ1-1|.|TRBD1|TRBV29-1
TGCAGCGTTGAAACCGGGACAGGGAGAGCTTTCTTT
CSVETGTGRAFF
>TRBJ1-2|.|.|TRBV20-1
TGCAGTGCTAGTTTACAGGGAAAGTATGGCTACACCTTC
CSASLQGKYGYTF
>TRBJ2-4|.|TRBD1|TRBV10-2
TGCGCCAGCAGCAACCGGGACAGGGCCCTTTCGACCAAAAACATTCAGTACTTC
CASSNRDRALSTKNIQYF
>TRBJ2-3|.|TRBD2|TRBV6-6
TGTGCCAGCAGTTACTCGAATCCTAGCGGCGCAGATACGCAGTATTTT
CASSYSNPSGADTQYF
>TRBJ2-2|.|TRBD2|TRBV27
TGTGCCAGCAGTTTGACTAGCGGCAACACCGGGGAGCTGTTTTTT
CASSLTSGNTGELFF
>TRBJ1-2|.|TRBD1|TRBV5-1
TGCGCCAGCAGCGAAACAGGGGAAGACGGCTACACCTTC
CASSETGEDGYTF
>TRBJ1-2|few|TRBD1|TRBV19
TGTGCCAGTAGAACGACAGGGGATGGCGATGGCTACACCTTC
CASRTTGDGDGYTF
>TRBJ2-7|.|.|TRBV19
TGTGCCAGTACCTCCAGTGACAGGTACGAGCAGTACTTC
CASTSSDRYEQYF
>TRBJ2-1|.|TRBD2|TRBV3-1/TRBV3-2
TGTGCCAGCAGCCAAGTTTTTCGGCGGGAGTACAATGAGCAGTTCTTC
CASSQVFRREYNEQFF
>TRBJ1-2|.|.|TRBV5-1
TGCGCCAGCAGGTCCCCCGGGGAGAACTATGGCTACACCTTC
CASRSPGENYGYTF
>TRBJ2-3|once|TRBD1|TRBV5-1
TGCGCCAGCAGCCCAGACAGGGTTACAGATACGCAGTATTTT
CASSPDRVTDTQYF
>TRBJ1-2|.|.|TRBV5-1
TGCGCCAGCAGCTTGGTTGGCGGCACCTATGGCTACACCTTC
CASSLVGGTYGYTF
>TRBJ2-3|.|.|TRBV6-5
TGTGCCAGCAGTCTCGAGGCTAGTGATACAGATACGCAGTATTTT
CASSLEASDTDTQYF
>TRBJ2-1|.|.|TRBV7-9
TGTGCCAGCAGCTCTCTGTCTGGGAGCGAGCAGTTCTTC
CASSSLSGSEQFF
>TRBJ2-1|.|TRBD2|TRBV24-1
TGTGCCACCAGCTATAGCGGGAGTATACGTGAGCAGTTCTTC
CATSYSGSIREQFF
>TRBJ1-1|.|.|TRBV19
TGTGCCAGTACCCTCCGGGTGAACACTGAAGCTTTCTTT
CASTLRVNTEAFF
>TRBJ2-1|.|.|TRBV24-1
TGTGCCACCAGTGGCGCTCCCCCCCTTCACCACAATGAGCAGTTCTTC
CATSGAPPLHHNEQFF
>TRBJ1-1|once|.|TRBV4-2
TGTGCCAGCAGCCACCTCGGGGGAGAGGCCACTGAAGCTTTCTTT
CASSHLGGEATEAFF
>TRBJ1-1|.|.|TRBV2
TGTGCCAGCAGTGACCCGACCGACAGGCCGAAGGCTGAAGCTTTCTTT
CASSDPTDRPKAEAFF
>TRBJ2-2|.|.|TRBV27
TGTGCCAGCAGTATTTTGCCCTCGGGGACCGGGGAGCTGTTTTTT
CASSILPSGTGELFF
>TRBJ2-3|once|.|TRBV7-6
TGTGCCAGCAGCTTGATACAGGCGGTCGATACGCAGTATTTT
CASSLIQAVDTQYF
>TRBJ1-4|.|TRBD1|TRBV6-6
TGTGCCACTGCCCTGGGACAGGTTGGTGAAAAACTGTTTTTT
CATALGQVGEKLFF
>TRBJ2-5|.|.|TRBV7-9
TGTGCCAGCAAAATTCAGGGCCAAGAGACCCAGTACTTC
CASKIQGQETQYF
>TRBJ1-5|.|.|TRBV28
TGTGCCAGCACCGGACTCCAGGGGAGTCAGCCCCAGCATTTT
CASTGLQGSQPQHF
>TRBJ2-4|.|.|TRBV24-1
TGTGCCACCAGTGATTTGGGTCAGGGCGAAAACATTCAGTACTTC
CATSDLGQGENIQYF
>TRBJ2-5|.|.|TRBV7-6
TGTGCCAGCAGCTTAGGGACTTTAGTCCAAGAGACCCAGTACTTC
CASSLGTLVQETQYF
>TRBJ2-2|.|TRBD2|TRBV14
TGTGCCAGCAGCAAAGGACTAGCGGGTACCGGGGAGCTGTTTTTT
CASSKGLAGTGELFF
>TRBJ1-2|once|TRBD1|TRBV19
TGTGCCAGTAACCGACAGGGCGGTGGCTACACCTTC
CASNRQGGGYTF
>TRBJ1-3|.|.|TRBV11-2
TGTGCCAGCAGCCCCGGGGGGTTCTCTGGAAACACCATATATTTT
CASSPGGFSGNTIYF
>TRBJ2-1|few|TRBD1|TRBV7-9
TGTGCCAGCAGCTTAGTGGGACAGGGGCCGACTGAGCAGTTCTTC
CASSLVGQGPTEQFF
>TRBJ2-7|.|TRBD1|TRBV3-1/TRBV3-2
TGTGCCAGCAGTCGCGCCGGGACAGTCTCCTACGAGCAGTACTTC
CASSRAGTVSYEQYF
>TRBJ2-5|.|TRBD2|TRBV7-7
TGTGCCAGCAGCTGGGGGCGGGGGGGACAAGAGACCCAGTACTTC
CASSWGRGGQETQYF
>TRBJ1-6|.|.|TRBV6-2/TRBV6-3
TGTGCCAGCAGTTACGTGCAGGGGCTTAATTCACCCCTCCACTTT
CASSYVQGLNSPLHF
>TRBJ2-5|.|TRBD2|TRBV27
TGTGCCAGCAGTTTTGCCGGGACTAGCGGGTATGAGACCCAGTACTTC
CASSFAGTSGYETQYF
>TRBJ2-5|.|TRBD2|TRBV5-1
TGCGCCAGCAGCTTAGGACTAGCGGGAGAGGCGGAGACCCAGTACTTC
CASSLGLAGEAETQYF
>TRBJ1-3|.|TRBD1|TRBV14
TGTGCCAGCAGCCAAGAGTCCCGGGACAGGCGGATCTCTGGAAACACCATATATTTT
CASSQESRDRRISGNTIYF
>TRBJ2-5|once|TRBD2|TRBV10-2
TGCGCCTCAGCGGGGGAAGAGACCCAGTACTTC
CASAGEETQYF
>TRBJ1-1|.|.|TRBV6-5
TGTGCCAGCAGTTACTCGAGGGACACTGAAGCTTTCTTT
CASSYSRDTEAFF
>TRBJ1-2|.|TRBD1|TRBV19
TGTGCCAGTAGTATAGCCCTAACAGGGGGCCTTAACTATGGCTACACCTTC
CASSIALTGGLNYGYTF
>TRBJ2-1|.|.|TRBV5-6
TGTGCCAGCAGCCCAGGGGGCGGGAGGGCACATGAGCAGTTCTTC
CASSPGGGRAHEQFF
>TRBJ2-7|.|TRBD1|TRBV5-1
TGCGCCAGCAGCTCGGGACAGGGATCCTACGAGCAGTACTTC
CASSSGQGSYEQYF
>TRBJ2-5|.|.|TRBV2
TGTGCCAGCAGTGAGGGCAGGCCTCAAGAGACCCAGTACTTC
CASSEGRPQETQYF
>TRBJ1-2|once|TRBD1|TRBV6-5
TGTGCCAGCAGTTACCTGGACAGGGGGGAATATGGCTACACCTTC
CASSYLDRGEYGYTF
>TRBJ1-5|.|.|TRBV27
TGTGCCAGCAGTCCCCACAGCGGAGCTAGCAATCAGCCCCAGCATTTT
CASSPHSGASNQPQHF
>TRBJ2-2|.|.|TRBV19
TGTGCCTCCATCACACAGGGCACCGGGGAGCTGTTTTTT
CASITQGTGELFF
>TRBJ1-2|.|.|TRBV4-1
TGCGCCAGCAGCCCCGACCGGGGGAGTTATGGCTACACCTTC
CASSPDRGSYGYTF
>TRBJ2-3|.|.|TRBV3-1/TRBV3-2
TGTGCCAGCAGCCAAGATACGACGGCAGCGGATACGCAGTATTTT
CASSQDTTAADTQYF
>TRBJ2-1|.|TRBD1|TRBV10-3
TGTGCCAGCCGACAGGGAGTACAATTAAATGAGCAGTTCTTC
CASRQGVQLNEQFF
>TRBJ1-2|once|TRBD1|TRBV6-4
TGTGCCAGCAGGGCGACACAGGGGGACTATGGCTACACCTTC
CASRATQGDYGYTF
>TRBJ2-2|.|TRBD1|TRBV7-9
TGTGCCAGCACCATACCGGGACAGGGGGCCGGGGAGCTGTTTTTT
CASTIPGQGAGELFF
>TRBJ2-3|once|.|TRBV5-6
TGTGCCAGCAGGGCGGCCAGGGGTACGCAGTATTTT
CASRAARGTQYF
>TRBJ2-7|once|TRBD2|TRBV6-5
TGTGCCAGCATGGGACAGCCTAGCGGGGGGACCGAGCAGTACTTC
CASMGQPSGGTEQYF
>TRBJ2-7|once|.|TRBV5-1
TGCGCCAGCAGGCAACAGGGTGACTCCTACGAGCAGTACTTC
CASRQQGDSYEQYF
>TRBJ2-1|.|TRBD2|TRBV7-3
TGTGCCAGCAGCTCGCCGGGACTAGCGGGAGGGCCAGCCGAGAATGAGCAGTTCTTC
CASSSPGLAGGPAENEQFF
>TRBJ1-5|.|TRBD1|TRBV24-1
TGTGCCACCAGTGAACAGGGGGCGACTCAGCCCCAGCATTTT
CATSEQGATQPQHF